This T cell receptor beta chain comes out of a study of T-cell memory formation after mild COVID-19 (dated by TCRdb to the early 2020s). Regarding the research as a whole: Most TCR sequence clusters were specific to one of the two donors. Longitudinal TCRalpha and TCRbeta repertoire sequencing tracked T-cell clones expanding and contracting after mild COVID-19 in a couple of donors. Two young, previously healthy adult volunteers, one female and one male, were included in the cohort. What the authors observed across the whole study: Contracting CD4+ clones were located mainly in the CM and EM memory subsets, whereas CD8+ clones were found to be enriched in EMRA. Whether the second-wave clones peaking on day 37 were SARS-CoV-2 specific was not confirmed. Only two mild cases were covered in the study, and larger cohorts including severe cases with pre-infection samples were considered necessary. Some responding clones were detected in pre-infection memory, which suggested that pre-existing cross-reactive memory T cells had joined the SARS-CoV-2 response. Clones that contracted from day 15 to 85 showed balanced CD4/CD8 phenotypes, whereas a second wave of clones that expanded from day 15 to 37 leaned towards CD4+.

Measured from the cysteine to the phenylalanine, the CDR3 is 23 residues long. Left in the record is the CDR3 DNA by itself, 69 bases read in frame from the first base. CDR1 KGHSH and CDR2 LQKENI are derived from the germline V gene. Compared with germline, V lacks 0 bases and J lacks 1 base; bases without a gene match: 23. In regard to this clonotype: The specificity of this receptor is unknown. No much larger clonotype is one base removed from it; base qualities were not supplied.

PBMCs were isolated by Ficoll-Paque density gradient centrifugation. The run used an Illumina NovaSeq 6000. cDNA libraries for TCRalpha and TCRbeta were prepared by 5'RACE using constant-segment primers, with sample barcodes and unique molecular identifiers added. RNA was extracted from every sample with Trizol reagent. Library amplification was performed in two PCR steps, and a second sample barcode and Illumina TruSeq adapters were introduced in the second step. Sequencing of libraries was performed on an Illumina NovaSeq with 2 x 150 bp paired-end reads. Regarding the original processing steps: The reads were demultiplexed and collapsed into UMI-guided consensus sequences using migec v1.2.7. Using mixcr v2.1.11, UMI consensuses were aligned to TRA and TRB V and J templates and then assembled into clonotypes. A clonotype was counted as expanded or contracted only if both edgeR and NoisET called the change significant, with noise models trained on biological replicates. For edgeR calls, the thresholds were a false discovery rate-adjusted p below 0.01 and a log2 fold-change of 1. As an exploratory analysis of dynamics, max-normalized trajectories of the 1000 most abundant clonotypes were examined with PCA combined with hierarchical clustering. Separately sequenced CD4+ and CD8+ repertoires were used to assign a CD4 or CD8 phenotype to each responding clone. Using fastp trimming at Q25 and MiXCR clonotype assembly, TCRdb reanalyzed the public sequencing data and kept in-frame beta chains. Every CDR3 protein is listed once, alongside the most common genes and DNA of its rows. The V and J calls follow TCRdb's processing rather than the paper's. The sample data list 550,000 to 600,000 distinct CDR3 sequences, and roughly 21% of these were observed just once. The ten largest make up 7.5% to 9.5% of the sample.

Material: PBMCs or a T cell subset sorted from them (not recorded which). Here the chain combines TRBV18 and TRBJ2-3, with 9 central nucleotides matching TRBD1. The origin of this receptor is an adult woman who had mild COVID-19 (a few samples of this study predate the infection). The sample titles of this study are shuffled in the database, so cell type and time point are left out; the donor was told from shared clones. The CDR3 protein sequence reads: CASSPPMGQGLLHQFGGTDTQYF. Read as DNA, the sequence is TGTGCCAGCTCACCACCTATGGGACAGGGCCTCTTGCACCAGTTTGGCGGCACAGATACGCAGTATTTT. Beyond the CDR3, the reference TRBV18 and TRBJ2-3 genes provide the residues; the full variable domain reads: NAGVMQNPRHLVRRRGQEARLRCSPMKGHSHVYWYRQLPEEGLKFMVYLQKENIIDESGMPKERFSAEFPKEGPSILRIQQVVRGDSAAYFCASSPPMGQGLLHQFGGTDTQYFGPGTRLTVL.